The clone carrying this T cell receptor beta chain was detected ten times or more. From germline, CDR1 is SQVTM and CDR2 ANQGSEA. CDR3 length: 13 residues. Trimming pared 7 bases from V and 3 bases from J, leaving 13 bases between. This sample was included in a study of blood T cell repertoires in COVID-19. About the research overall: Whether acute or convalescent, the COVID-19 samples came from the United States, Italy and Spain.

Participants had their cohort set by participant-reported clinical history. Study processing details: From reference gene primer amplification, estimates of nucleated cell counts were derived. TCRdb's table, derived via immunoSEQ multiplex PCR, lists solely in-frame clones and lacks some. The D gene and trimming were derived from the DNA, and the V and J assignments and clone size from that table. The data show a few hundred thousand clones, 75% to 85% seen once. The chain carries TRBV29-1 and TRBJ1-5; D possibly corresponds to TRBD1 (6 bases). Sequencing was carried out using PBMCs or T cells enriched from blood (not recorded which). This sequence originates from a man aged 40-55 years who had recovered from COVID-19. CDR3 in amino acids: CSAVRGSNQPQHF. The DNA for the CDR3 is TGCAGCGCGGTTAGGGGGTCCAATCAGCCCCAGCATTTT.